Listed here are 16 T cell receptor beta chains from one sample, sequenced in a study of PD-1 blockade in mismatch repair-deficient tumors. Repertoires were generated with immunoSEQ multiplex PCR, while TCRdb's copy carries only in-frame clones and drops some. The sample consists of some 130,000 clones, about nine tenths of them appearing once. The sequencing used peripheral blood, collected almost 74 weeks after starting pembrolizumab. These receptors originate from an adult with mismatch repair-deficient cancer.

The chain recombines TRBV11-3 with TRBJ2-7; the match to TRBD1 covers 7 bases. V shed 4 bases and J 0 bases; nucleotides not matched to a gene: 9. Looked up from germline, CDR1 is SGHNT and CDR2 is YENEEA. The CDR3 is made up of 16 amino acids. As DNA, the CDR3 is TGTGCCAGCAGCTCTTACAAAGGGACAGCCTCCTACGAGCAGTACTTC. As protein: CASSSYKGTASYEQYF.

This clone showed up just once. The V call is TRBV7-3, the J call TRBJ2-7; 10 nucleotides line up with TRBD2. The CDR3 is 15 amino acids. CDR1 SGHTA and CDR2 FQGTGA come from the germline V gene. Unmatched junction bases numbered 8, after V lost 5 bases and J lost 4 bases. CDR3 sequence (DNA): TGTGCCAGCAGCCCAGCGGGAGGGCCTTGGTACGAGCAGTACTTC. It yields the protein CASSPAGGPWYEQYF.

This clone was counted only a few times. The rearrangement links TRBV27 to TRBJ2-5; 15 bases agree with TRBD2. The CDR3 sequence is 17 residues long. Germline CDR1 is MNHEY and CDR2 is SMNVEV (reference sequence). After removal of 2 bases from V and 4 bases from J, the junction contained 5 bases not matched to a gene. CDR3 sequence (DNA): TGTGCCAGCAGTTTAGGTTGGGGACTAGCGGGAGGAGAGACCCAGTACTTC. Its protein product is CASSLGWGLAGGETQYF.

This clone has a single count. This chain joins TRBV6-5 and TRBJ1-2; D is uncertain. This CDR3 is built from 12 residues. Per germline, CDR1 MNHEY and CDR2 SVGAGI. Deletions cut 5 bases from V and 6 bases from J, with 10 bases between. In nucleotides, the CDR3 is TGTGCCAGCAGTCCGGGCTTCGATGGCTACACCTTC. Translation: CASSPGFDGYTF.

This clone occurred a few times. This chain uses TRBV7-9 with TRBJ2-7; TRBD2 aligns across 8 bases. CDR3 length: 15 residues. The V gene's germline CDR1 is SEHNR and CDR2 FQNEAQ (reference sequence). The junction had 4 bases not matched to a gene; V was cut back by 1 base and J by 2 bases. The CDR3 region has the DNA TGTGCCAGCAGCTTAGGGACGGGAGGGACCTACGAGCAGTACTTC. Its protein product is CASSLGTGGTYEQYF.

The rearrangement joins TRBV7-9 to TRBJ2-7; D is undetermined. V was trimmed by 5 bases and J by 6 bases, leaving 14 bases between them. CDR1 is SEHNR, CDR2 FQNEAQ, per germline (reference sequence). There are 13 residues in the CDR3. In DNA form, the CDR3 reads TGTGCCAGCAGCCCTAAGGTATCGGGCGAGCAGTACTTC. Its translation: CASSPKVSGEQYF.

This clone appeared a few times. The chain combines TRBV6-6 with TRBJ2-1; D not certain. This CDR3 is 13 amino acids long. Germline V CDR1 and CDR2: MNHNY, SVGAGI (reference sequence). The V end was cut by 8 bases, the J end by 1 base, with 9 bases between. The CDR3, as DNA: TGTGCCAGCGCACGGGCATCCTACAATGAGCAGTTCTTC. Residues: CASARASYNEQFF.

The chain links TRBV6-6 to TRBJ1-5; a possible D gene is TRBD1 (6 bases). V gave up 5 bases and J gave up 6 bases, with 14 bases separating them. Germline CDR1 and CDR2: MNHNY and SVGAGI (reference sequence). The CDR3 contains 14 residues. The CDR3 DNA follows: TGTGCCAGCAGTCAACAGGGAGGGAGTCAGCCCCAGCATTTT. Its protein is CASSQQGGSQPQHF.

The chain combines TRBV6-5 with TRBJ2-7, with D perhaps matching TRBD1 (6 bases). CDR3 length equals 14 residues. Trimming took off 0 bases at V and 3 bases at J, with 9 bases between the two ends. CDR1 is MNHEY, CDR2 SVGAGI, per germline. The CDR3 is CASSYSTGFYEQYF. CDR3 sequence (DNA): TGTGCCAGCAGTTACTCAACAGGGTTCTACGAGCAGTACTTC.

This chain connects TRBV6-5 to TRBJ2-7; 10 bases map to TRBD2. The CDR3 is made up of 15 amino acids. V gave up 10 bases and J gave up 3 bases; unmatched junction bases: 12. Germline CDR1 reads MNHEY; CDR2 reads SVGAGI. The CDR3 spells CATQTSGNRYYEQYF. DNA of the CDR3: TGTGCCACCCAAACTAGCGGGAATCGCTACTACGAGCAGTACTTC.

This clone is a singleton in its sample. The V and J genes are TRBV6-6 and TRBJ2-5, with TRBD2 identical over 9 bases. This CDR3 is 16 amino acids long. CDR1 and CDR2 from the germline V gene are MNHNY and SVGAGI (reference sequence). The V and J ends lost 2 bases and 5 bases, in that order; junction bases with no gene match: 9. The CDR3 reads CASSYRASGMGETQYF. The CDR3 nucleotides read TGTGCCAGCAGTTACAGGGCTAGCGGGATGGGGGAGACCCAGTACTTC.

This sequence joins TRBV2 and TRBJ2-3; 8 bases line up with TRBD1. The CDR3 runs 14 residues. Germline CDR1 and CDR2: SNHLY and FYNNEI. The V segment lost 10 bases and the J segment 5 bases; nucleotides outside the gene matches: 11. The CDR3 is CATSLDREGDTQYF. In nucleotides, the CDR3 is TGTGCCACTTCTCTGGACAGGGAAGGAGATACGCAGTATTTT.

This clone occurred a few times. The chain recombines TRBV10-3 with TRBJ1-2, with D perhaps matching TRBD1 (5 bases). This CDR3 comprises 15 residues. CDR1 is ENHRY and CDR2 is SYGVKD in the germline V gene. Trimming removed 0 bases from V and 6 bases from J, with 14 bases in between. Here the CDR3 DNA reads TGTGCCATCAGTGAGTCGGGGCCAACTGGGAATGGCTACACCTTC. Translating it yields CAISESGPTGNGYTF.

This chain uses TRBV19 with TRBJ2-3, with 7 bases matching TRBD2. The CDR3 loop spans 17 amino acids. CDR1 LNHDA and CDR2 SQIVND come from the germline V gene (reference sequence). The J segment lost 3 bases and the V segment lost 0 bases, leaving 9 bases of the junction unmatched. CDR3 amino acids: CASSIDRLARGTDTQYF. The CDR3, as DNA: TGTGCCAGTAGTATAGATAGACTAGCCCGGGGGACAGATACGCAGTATTTT.

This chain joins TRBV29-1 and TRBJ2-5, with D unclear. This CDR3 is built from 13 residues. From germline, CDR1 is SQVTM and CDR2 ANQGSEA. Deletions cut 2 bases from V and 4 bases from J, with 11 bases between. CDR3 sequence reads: CSVELKVPETQYF. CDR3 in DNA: TGCAGCGTTGAACTGAAGGTTCCAGAGACCCAGTACTTC.

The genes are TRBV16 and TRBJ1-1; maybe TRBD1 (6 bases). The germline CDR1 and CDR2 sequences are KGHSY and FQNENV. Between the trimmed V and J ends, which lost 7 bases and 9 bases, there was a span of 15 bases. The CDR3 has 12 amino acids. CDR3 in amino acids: CASTSPGQQAFF. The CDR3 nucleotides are TGTGCCAGCACTAGTCCGGGACAACAAGCTTTCTTT.